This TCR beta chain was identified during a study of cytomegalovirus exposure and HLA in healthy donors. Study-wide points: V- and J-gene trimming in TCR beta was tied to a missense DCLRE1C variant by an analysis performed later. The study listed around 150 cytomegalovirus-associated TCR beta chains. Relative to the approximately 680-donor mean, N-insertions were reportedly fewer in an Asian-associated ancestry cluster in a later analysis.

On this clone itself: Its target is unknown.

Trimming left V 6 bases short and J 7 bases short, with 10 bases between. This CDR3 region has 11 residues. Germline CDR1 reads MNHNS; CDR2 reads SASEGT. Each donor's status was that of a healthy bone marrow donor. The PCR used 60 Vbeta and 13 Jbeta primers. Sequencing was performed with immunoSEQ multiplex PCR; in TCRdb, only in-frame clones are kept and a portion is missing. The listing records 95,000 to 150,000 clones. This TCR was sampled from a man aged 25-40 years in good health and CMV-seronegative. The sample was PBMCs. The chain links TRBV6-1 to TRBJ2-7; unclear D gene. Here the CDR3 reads CASRANWEQYF. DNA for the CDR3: TGTGCCAGCAGGGCAAATTGGGAGCAGTACTTC.